A single sample is the source of the 10 T cell receptor beta chains below, sequenced in a study of T cells in localized non-small cell lung cancer (dated by TCRdb to about 2020). The method was the immunoSEQ multiplex PCR assay. TCRdb carries this immuneACCESS record with in-frame sequences only. Its versions omit some clonotypes, under half of them owing to an unresolved V gene in the studies checked, with the rest unexplained. This sample gives about 34,000 clones in total; roughly 90% of them show up just once. The ten largest clones add up to roughly 4% of the sample. Source: peripheral blood, taken before any cancer treatment. The receptors were gathered from a woman aged 35-75 years with stage I lung adenocarcinoma.

The chain is built from TRBV9 and TRBJ2-3, with 7 nucleotides matching TRBD1. The CDR3 runs to 15 residues. The ends lost 3 bases at V and 2 bases at J; junction bases unmatched: 6. Germline V gene data show CDR1 as SGDLS and CDR2 as YYNGEE. DNA of the CDR3: TGTGCCAGCAGCGCGCAGGGGGTATTCACAGATACGCAGTATTTT. Translation: CASSAQGVFTDTQYF. The full variable domain, its missing parts supplied by reference TRBV9 and TRBJ2-3, is DSGVTQTPKHLITATGQRVTLRCSPRSGDLSVYWYQQSLDQGLQFLIQYYNGEERAKGNILERFSAQQFPDLHSELNLSSLELGDSALYFCASSAQGVFTDTQYFGPGTRLTVL.

This clone has more than one count but fewer than ten. The junction does not match germline at one end; this may be a read error. The chain couples TRBV5-5 to TRBJ2-5; TRBD2 matches 8 bases. The CDR3 runs 15 residues. Germline CDR1 and CDR2: SGHKS and YYEKEE (reference sequence). The CDR3 DNA reads as TGTGCCAGCAGCTTGGCGGGGGGGTACCACGAGACCCAGTACTTC. It is translated as CASSLAGGYHETQYF.

This chain uses TRBV7-9 with TRBJ1-6; perhaps TRBD1 as D (6 bases). V lost 5 bases and J 9 bases, leaving 14 bases between the germline ends. This CDR3 contains 14 residues. CDR1 and CDR2 (germline): SEHNR, FQNEAQ (reference sequence). The CDR3: CASSPPGVGSPLHF. DNA of the CDR3: TGTGCCAGCAGCCCGCCAGGGGTCGGTTCACCCCTCCACTTT.

This clone appeared once. This chain connects TRBV5-3 to TRBJ2-3; D is ambiguous. TRBV5-3 is given ORF status, its function remaining uncertain. This CDR3 contains 16 residues. This chain's CDR3 is CASKASRIRRTDTQYF. For the CDR3, the DNA is TGTGCATCGAAGGCAAGCCGAATACGGCGCACAGATACGCAGTATTTT.

Here the CDR3 DNA reads TGTGCCACCAGCAGAACGACAGGGTTCACAGATACGCAGTATTTT. Translation: CATSRTTGFTDTQYF. J is TRBJ2-3 and V is TRBV15; 7 nucleotides match TRBD1. The germline CDR1 and CDR2 sequences are LNHNV and YYDKDF (reference sequence). With 2 bases clipped from V and 2 bases from J, the junction kept 4 bases outside the gene matches. The CDR3 has 15 amino acids.

The chain combines TRBV9 with TRBJ2-7; 7 bases fit TRBD1. The V gene's germline CDR1 is SGDLS and CDR2 YYNGEE. The CDR3 is 14 residues long. V lost 0 bases to trimming and J lost 2 bases; unmatched junction nucleotides: 2. The CDR3 region has the DNA TGTGCCAGCAGCGTAGCTCAGGGGGCCTACGAGCAGTACTTC. Amino acids: CASSVAQGAYEQYF. Variable domain in full (rest from reference TRBV9 and TRBJ2-7): DSGVTQTPKHLITATGQRVTLRCSPRSGDLSVYWYQQSLDQGLQFLIQYYNGEERAKGNILERFSAQQFPDLHSELNLSSLELGDSALYFCASSVAQGAYEQYFGPGTRLTVT.

The V and J genes are TRBV7-2 and TRBJ1-2, with TRBD1 matching 10 bases. This CDR3 has 14 amino acids. V shed 0 bases and J 9 bases; nucleotides not matched to a gene: 4. Per the germline V gene, CDR1 is SGHTA and CDR2 is FQGNSA. Written as DNA, the CDR3 is TGTGCCAGCAGCTTAGCTTGGGACAGGGGTAGCTACACCTTC. Translated: CASSLAWDRGSYTF.

This clone has a handful of counts. The chain has TRBV5-6 and TRBJ2-5, with D hard to call. Deletions cut 4 bases from V and 1 base from J, with 8 bases between. CDR1 SGHDT and CDR2 YYEEEE come from the germline V gene. The CDR3 is 13 residues long. Written as DNA, the CDR3 is TGTGCCAGCAGCCCACCCAGCCAAGAGACCCAGTACTTC. Protein: CASSPPSQETQYF.

The V and J genes are TRBV5-5 and TRBJ1-5; D is unresolved. The V and J ends lost 4 bases and 0 bases respectively, with 8 bases between them. CDR3 length equals 14 residues. Per the germline V gene, CDR1 is SGHKS and CDR2 is YYEKEE (reference sequence). In nucleotides, the CDR3 is TGTGCCAGCAGCCCGGTTTGTAGCAATCAGCCCCAGCATTTT. The encoded protein is CASSPVCSNQPQHF. The full variable domain, its missing parts supplied by reference TRBV5-5 and TRBJ1-5, is DAGVTQSPTHLIKTRGQQVTLRCSPISGHKSVSWYQQVLGQGPQFIFQYYEKEERGRGNFPDRFSARQFPNYSSELNVNALLLGDSALYLCASSPVCSNQPQHFGDGTRLSIL.

The chain couples TRBV5-6 to TRBJ1-2; 9 bases are a match to TRBD1. The CDR3 extends over 13 amino acids. Losses at the gene ends were 3 bases for V and 7 bases for J; bases not matched to a gene: 4. Germline CDR1 and CDR2: SGHDT and YYEEEE. The CDR3 nucleotides read TGTGCCAGCAGCTCCGGGACAGGGTCTGGCTACACCTTC. Translation: CASSSGTGSGYTF.